One sample yielded the 13 T cell receptor beta chains listed below, sequenced in a study of T cells in Graves' hyperthyroidism and ophthalmopathy (dated by TCRdb to the late 2010s). Libraries came from multiplex PCR. The sequencing machine was an Illumina HiSeq 2000. Amplification of TCR beta CDR3 regions was carried out from RNA transcripts. For the first round of RT-PCR on the TCR CDR3, the HTBI primer set was used together with the Qiagen OneStep RT-PCR kit. The raw public reads went through TCRdb reprocessing: fastp at Q25, MiXCR clone calling, in-frame beta chains kept. When rows share a CDR3 protein, they turn into one entry using the most common DNA and genes. The sample has around 400,000 distinct CDR3 sequences on record, roughly an eighth of them singletons. The ten largest clones capture about 9.1% of the sample. The specimen sequenced was blood. These receptors originate from a woman between 18 and 30 years old with Graves' hyperthyroidism.

In its sample, this clonotype was seen many times. The genes are TRBV20-1 and TRBJ1-5; D is undetermined. The ends were cut back, 1 base at V and 1 base at J, with 8 bases in the middle. The CDR3 is made up of 14 amino acids. Germline lookup yields CDR1 DFQATT and CDR2 SNEGSKA (reference sequence). CDR3 sequence reads: CSARVSASNQPQHF. CDR3 sequence (DNA): TGCAGTGCTAGAGTCTCGGCCAGCAATCAGCCCCAGCATTTT.

In the case of this clonotype: Just one base apart from a much larger clone, this may be a read error. The rearrangement links TRBV27 to TRBJ1-5, with a tentative D call TRBD1 (6 bases). The V and J ends lost 5 bases and 0 bases respectively, with 17 bases between them. The germline gives CDR1 MNHEY, CDR2 SMNVEV (reference sequence). The CDR3 is 17 amino acids. CDR3 in amino acids: CASSAYSRTDSNQPQHF. The CDR3, as DNA: TGTGCCAGCAGTGCCTACTCCCGGACAGATAGCAATCAGCCCCAGCATTTT.

This chain joins TRBV19 and TRBJ2-7; 9 positions match TRBD2. The length of the CDR3 is 16 residues. V dropped 5 bases and J dropped 3; count of bases not matched to a gene: 11. Germline CDR1 LNHDA, CDR2 SQIVND (reference sequence). The CDR3 DNA is TGTGCCAGTAGTCCCAGATTAGCGGGAGTCCACTACGAGCAGTACTTC. Its protein product is CASSPRLAGVHYEQYF.

In this sample, this clonotype turned up many times. V gene TRBV11-2 combines with J gene TRBJ2-6; TRBD2 matches at 7 bases. Germline V gene lookup returns CDR1 SGHAT and CDR2 FQNNGV. This CDR3 comprises 16 residues. V gave up 4 bases and J gave up 0 bases; unmatched junction bases: 3. CDR3 coding DNA: TGTGCCAGCAGCTGGGGGGGGGGCTCTGGGGCCAACGTCCTGACTTTC. Translating it yields CASSWGGGSGANVLTF.

Many counts were recorded for this clonotype. The CDR3 sequence: CATRWGANYNSPLHF. CDR3 nucleotides: TGTGCCACCCGGTGGGGGGCGAACTATAATTCACCCCTCCACTTT. The chain joins TRBV2 to TRBJ1-6; perhaps TRBD1 as D (6 bases). V was cut by 10 bases and J by 3 bases, with 16 bases left in between. Germline V gene data show CDR1 as SNHLY and CDR2 as FYNNEI. This CDR3 is 15 amino acids long.

Comment on this clonotype: This may be a read error: a much more frequent sequence differs by one nucleotide. V gene TRBV6-5 combines with J gene TRBJ2-1; unclear D gene. Germline assignment: CDR1 MNHEY and CDR2 SVGAGI. The CDR3 totals 12 residues. V lost 4 bases and J 11 bases, leaving 12 bases between the germline ends. CDR3 in amino acids: CASSSLRYKQFF. CDR3 nucleotide sequence: TGTGCCAGCAGTTCCCTCCGGTATAAGCAGTTCTTC.

This clonotype was seen many times. The chain combines TRBV29-1 with TRBJ1-2; TRBD1 matches at 7 bases. This CDR3 has 14 residues. CDR1 is SQVTM and CDR2 is ANQGSEA in the germline V gene. The J segment lost 2 bases and the V segment lost 2 bases, leaving 5 bases of the junction unmatched. The CDR3, as DNA: TGCAGCGTTGAAAAGGAGACAGGGAACTATGGCTACACCTTC. Amino acid sequence: CSVEKETGNYGYTF.

This clonotype came up many times. The rearrangement uses TRBV5-4 and TRBJ2-7; unclear D gene. Between the trimmed V and J ends, which lost 3 bases and 2 bases, there was a span of 12 bases. In germline, CDR1 is SGHNT, CDR2 YYREEE (reference sequence). CDR3 length: 14 residues. CDR3 sequence reads: CASSSADPPYEQYF. The CDR3 DNA reads TGTGCCAGCAGCTCGGCAGATCCTCCCTACGAGCAGTACTTC.

This clonotype appeared many times. The chain couples TRBV7-9 to TRBJ2-1; TRBD1 matches at 8 bases. V was clipped by 3 bases and J by 5 bases; unmatched bases: 12. CDR1 and CDR2 (germline): SEHNR, FQNEAQ (reference sequence). The CDR3 loop spans 17 amino acids. Written as DNA, the CDR3 is TGTGCCAGCAGCTTTCCGGCCCCGGCAGGGGGCCACAATGAGCAGTTCTTC. Translated, it gives CASSFPAPAGGHNEQFF.

This clonotype came up many times. The chain links TRBV7-3 to TRBJ2-6; maybe TRBD1 (6 bases). The germline V gene encodes CDR1 SGHTA and CDR2 FQGTGA. The V end lost 3 bases, the J end lost 4 bases, and 19 bases lay between the germline ends. This CDR3 has 18 residues. In DNA form, the CDR3 reads TGTGCCAGCAGCTTCGACAGGATCCGAAGGGCCGGGGCCAACGTCCTGACTTTC. This sequence encodes CASSFDRIRRAGANVLTF.

The chain recombines TRBV28 with TRBJ2-2; D not certain. In germline, CDR1 is MDHEN, CDR2 SYDVKM. V was trimmed by 3 bases and J by 3 bases, leaving 8 bases between them. The CDR3 consists of 14 residues. In DNA form, the CDR3 reads TGTGCCAGCAGTTTTATAGAGGACACCGGGGAGCTGTTTTTT. Protein product: CASSFIEDTGELFF.

This clonotype was counted a few times. V and J are TRBV6-1 and TRBJ1-5; D is undetermined. The CDR3 loop spans 13 amino acids. Trimming pared 3 bases from V and 3 bases from J, leaving 6 bases between. Germline CDR1 is MNHNS and CDR2 is SASEGT. The CDR3 DNA sequence: TGTGCCAGCAGTGACGGACTCAATCAGCCCCAGCATTTT. Translating gives CASSDGLNQPQHF.

The gene calls are TRBV20-1 and TRBJ2-3; the D is unclear. The germline V gene encodes CDR1 DFQATT and CDR2 SNEGSKA (reference sequence). Trimming stripped 1 base from V and 2 bases from J, with 13 bases between. CDR3 length: 15 amino acids. CDR3 DNA: TGCAGTGCTAGAGCACCGGGCCTCATCACAGATACGCAGTATTTT. It encodes CSARAPGLITDTQYF.